The next 26 T cell receptor beta chains were all read from a single sample in a study of blood T cells in healthy people across ages. Then a second PCR, running roughly 7 to 11 cycles, was carried out with a sample-barcoded 5' primer and a J-beta primer mix. In TCRdb, the 5' RACE reads were re-called with MiXCR into one record per CDR3 protein. The repertoire holds fewer than 2 million distinct CDR3 sequences, with 30% to 40% as singletons. Input material: blood. The receptor source for this set is a human donor in good health.

The V gene is TRBV20-1, the J gene TRBJ1-5; 7 positions agree with TRBD1. This CDR3 contains 15 residues. In germline, CDR1 is DFQATT, CDR2 SNEGSKA (reference sequence). J lost 1 base, V lost 5 bases, and 8 bases had no gene match. CDR3 DNA: TGCAGTGCTGAGGCACCGGGACAGAGCAATCAGCCCCAGCATTTT. Translation gives CSAEAPGQSNQPQHF.

J is TRBJ1-6 and V is TRBV6-5; D unclear. The germline CDR1 and CDR2 sequences are MNHEY and SVGAGI. The CDR3 has 16 amino acids. V was shortened by 1 base and J by 5 bases, with 12 bases between the two germline ends. The DNA of the CDR3 is TGTGCCAGCAGTTACTTTTCCTCGAGACATAATTCACCCCTCCACTTT. Translated, it gives CASSYFSSRHNSPLHF.

J is TRBJ2-7 and V is TRBV14, with 7 positions matching TRBD1. The CDR3 has 21 residues. Germline V gene sequence: CDR1 SGHDN, CDR2 FVKESK. Trimming took 0 bases from V and 2 from J; bases not matched to a gene: 22. Written as DNA, the CDR3 is TGTGCCAGCAGCCAAGACCGCTACGACAGGGTCTTTTTGTCACCTCCCTACGAGCAGTACTTC. It specifies CASSQDRYDRVFLSPPYEQYF.

This clonotype was detected only a few times. The chain recombines TRBV5-1 with TRBJ2-7; D gene unclear. Germline CDR1 and CDR2: SGHRS and YFSETQ. The CDR3 loop spans 13 amino acids. V lost 3 bases to trimming and J lost 0 bases, with 7 bases between them. The CDR3 loop is CASSWDLSYEQYF. The CDR3 nucleotides are TGCGCCAGCAGCTGGGATCTCTCCTACGAGCAGTACTTC.

The chain joins TRBV20-1 to TRBJ2-6, with D hard to call. Per germline, CDR1 DFQATT and CDR2 SNEGSKA (reference sequence). This CDR3 has 14 residues. The germline V and J ends were trimmed by 4 bases and 3 bases, with 10 bases remaining between them. The CDR3 DNA is TGCAGTGCTATACGGGTTGGTGGGGCCAACGTCCTGACTTTC. Amino acid sequence: CSAIRVGGANVLTF.

Concerning this clonotype itself: Here the CDR3 omits its conserved ending phenylalanine or tryptophan, so a read error is the likely source. The chain combines TRBV29-1 with TRBJ2-7, with TRBD1 matching over 7 bases. CDR3 size: 13 residues. Unmatched junction bases numbered 4, after V lost 5 bases and J lost 0 bases. In germline, CDR1 is SQVTM, CDR2 ANQGSEA. The CDR3 here is CSVKGTASYEQYL. The CDR3 bases are TGCAGCGTTAAAGGGACAGCCTCCTACGAGCAGTACTTA.

This clonotype appeared a few times. This chain joins TRBV4-1 and TRBJ2-5; 7 positions agree with TRBD1. This CDR3 spans 17 amino acids. Trimming took 1 base from V and 1 from J; bases not matched to a gene: 9. The germline V gene encodes CDR1 MGHRA and CDR2 YSYEKL. The CDR3 sequence: CASSQAYRGAIQETQYF. The CDR3 DNA is TGCGCCAGCAGCCAAGCTTACAGGGGCGCTATCCAAGAGACCCAGTACTTC.

The chain employs TRBV29-1 and TRBJ2-1, with D perhaps TRBD2 (7 bases). This CDR3 region has 15 residues. From germline, CDR1 is SQVTM and CDR2 ANQGSEA. V lost 6 bases and J 7 bases, leaving 22 bases between the germline ends. CDR3 in DNA: TGCAGCGTCGTTTCTGAGGGGGGGCTGTGGAATGAGCAGTTCTTC. Its translation: CSVVSEGGLWNEQFF.

The chain joins TRBV5-1 to TRBJ2-3; the D gene is possibly TRBD1 (5 bases). Germline-derived CDR1 and CDR2 are SGHRS and YFSETQ. Deletions cut 4 bases from V and 0 bases from J, with 12 bases between. This CDR3 is built from 15 residues. The chain's CDR3 is CASSEDSPSTDTQYF. CDR3 nucleotide sequence: TGCGCCAGCAGCGAAGACAGCCCTAGCACAGATACGCAGTATTTT.

This clonotype was counted between two and nine times. This sequence joins TRBV7-9 and TRBJ2-3, with 7 positions matching TRBD1. In germline, CDR1 is SEHNR, CDR2 FQNEAQ (reference sequence). This CDR3 has 15 amino acids. Losses at the gene ends were 3 bases for V and 3 bases for J; bases not matched to a gene: 6. CDR3 sequence: CASSFTGEGTDTQYF. The CDR3 DNA reads as TGTGCCAGCAGCTTTACAGGGGAAGGGACAGATACGCAGTATTTT. The complete variable domain, with remaining parts taken from reference TRBV7-9 and TRBJ2-3, reads DTGVSQNPRHKITKRGQNVTFRCDPISEHNRLYWYRQTLGQGPEFLTYFQNEAQLEKSRLLSDRFSAERPKGSFSTLEIQRTEQGDSAMYLCASSFTGEGTDTQYFGPGTRLTVL.

The chain carries TRBV5-1 and TRBJ2-5; 12 bases are a match to TRBD2. The germline V gene encodes CDR1 SGHRS and CDR2 YFSETQ. CDR3 length: 18 amino acids. The J segment lost 4 bases and the V segment lost 2 bases, leaving 12 bases of the junction unmatched. CDR3 nucleotides: TGCGCCAGCAGCTTCCCAGGACTAGCGGGGCCGTCCTCAGAGACCCAGTACTTC. This gives the protein CASSFPGLAGPSSETQYF. The whole variable domain, filled in from reference TRBV5-1 and TRBJ2-5, reads KAGVTQTPRYLIKTRGQQVTLSCSPISGHRSVSWYQQTPGQGLQFLFEYFSETQRNKGNFPGRFSGRQFSNSRSEMNVSTLELGDSALYLCASSFPGLAGPSSETQYFGPGTRLLVL.

The V gene is TRBV30, the J gene TRBJ1-1; D might be TRBD1 (5 bases). Between the trimmed V and J ends, which lost 7 bases and 2 bases, there was a span of 14 bases. The CDR3 spans 13 residues. Germline assignment: CDR1 GTSNPN and CDR2 SVGIG (reference sequence). CDR3 amino acids: CALLQEKNTEAFF. The DNA of the CDR3 is TGTGCCTTGCTACAGGAAAAAAACACTGAAGCTTTCTTT.

The V gene is TRBV6-5, the J gene TRBJ1-2; 11 positions match TRBD1. Germline CDR1 and CDR2: MNHEY and SVGAGI. The CDR3 totals 16 residues. After removal of 1 base from V and 7 bases from J, the junction contained 8 bases not matched to a gene. CDR3 region: CASSYFAGTGGGGYTF. The CDR3 DNA reads TGTGCCAGCAGTTACTTCGCCGGGACAGGGGGTGGTGGCTACACCTTC.

The J gene is TRBJ1-4, the V gene TRBV12-3 or TRBV12-4; a possible D gene is TRBD1 (5 bases). This CDR3 comprises 14 residues. V lost 7 bases, J lost 4 bases, and 13 bases lay in between. CDR3 nucleotide sequence: TGTGCCAGCACCCCGCGGACAAATAATGAAAAACTGTTTTTT. Protein product: CASTPRTNNEKLFF.

This clonotype appeared a few times. The rearrangement joins TRBV7-9 to TRBJ2-5; no definite D call. The end of the DNA fits TRBJ2-7 better, so the J call may be wrong. The CDR3 consists of 14 residues. Germline-derived CDR1 and CDR2 are SEHNR and FQNEAQ (reference sequence). The CDR3 nucleotides read TGTGCCAGCAGCCCGAGCTTGGATCCCGGCGAGCAGTACTTC. It is translated as CASSPSLDPGEQYF.

This clonotype was counted at least ten times. V usage is TRBV6-2 or TRBV6-3 and J usage is TRBJ2-1; TRBD1 is a possible D gene (5 bases). The ends were cut back, 2 bases at V and 0 bases at J, with 8 bases in the middle. This CDR3 region has 15 residues. CDR1 is MNHEY and CDR2 is SVGEGT in the germline V gene. The CDR3 loop is CASSYQGASYNEQFF. CDR3 bases: TGTGCCAGCAGTTACCAGGGTGCCTCCTACAATGAGCAGTTCTTC.

The chain links TRBV28 to TRBJ2-3; TRBD2 matches at 12 bases. The germline V gene encodes CDR1 MDHEN and CDR2 SYDVKM. CDR3 length: 16 amino acids. Trimming cost V 6 bases and J 4 bases; bases outside gene matches: 8. The CDR3 region has the DNA TGTGCCAGCAGGGCTAGCGGGGGGGCCGAAGCAGATACGCAGTATTTT. This encodes CASRASGGAEADTQYF.

The chain is built from TRBV4-3 and TRBJ2-1; TRBD2 matches 14 bases. Unmatched junction bases numbered 7, after V lost 4 bases and J lost 8 bases. CDR3 length: 16 residues. Germline CDR1 reads LGHNA; CDR2 reads YSLEER. The CDR3 DNA follows: TGCGCCAGCAGCCCAGGACTAGCGGGGGGATTCGATGAGCAGTTCTTC. Residues: CASSPGLAGGFDEQFF.

For this clonotype: The junction shows a germline mismatch at one end, possibly a read error. The chain recombines TRBV15 with TRBJ2-5; maybe TRBD2 (6 bases). The CDR3 is 13 residues long. Germline V gene lookup returns CDR1 LNHNV and CDR2 YYDKDF (reference sequence). In DNA form, the CDR3 reads TGTACCACCAGCAGAGATGGGTCCCGGGAGCAGTACTTC. It is translated as CTTSRDGSREQYF. The whole variable domain, remainder taken from reference TRBV15 and TRBJ2-5, is DAMVIQNPRYQVTQFGKPVTLSCSQTLNHNVMYWYQQKSSQAPKLLFHYYDKDFNNEADTPDNFQSRRPNTSFCFLDIRSPGLGDTAMYLCTTSRDGSREQYFGPGTRLLVL.

This clonotype has a handful of counts. The chain combines TRBV4-3 with TRBJ2-3; 8 bases align to TRBD2. This CDR3 has 18 residues. Per germline, CDR1 LGHNA and CDR2 YSLEER. V lost 0 bases, J lost 5 bases, and 13 bases stayed unmatched. The CDR3 sequence: CASSQEGGLLAAVDTQYF. The DNA of the CDR3 is TGCGCCAGCAGCCAAGAAGGAGGTCTACTAGCGGCGGTAGATACGCAGTATTTT.

The chain has TRBV4-3 and TRBJ2-7; D is possibly TRBD1 (6 bases). Germline V CDR1 and CDR2: LGHNA, YSLEER. Trimming removed 0 bases at V and 4 bases at J, with 10 bases between. The CDR3 runs 14 residues. DNA for the CDR3: TGCGCCAGCAGCCAAGATCTCCAGGGGTACGAGCAGTACTTC. This translates into CASSQDLQGYEQYF.

This chain connects TRBV28 to TRBJ1-1; no reliable D call. With 7 bases removed from V and 2 bases from J, the gap between germline ends came to 11 bases. This CDR3 region has 13 residues. Germline-derived CDR1 and CDR2 are MDHEN and SYDVKM. The CDR3 DNA reads TGTGCCAGCAATAAGCCGGCTAACACTGAAGCTTTCTTT. It encodes CASNKPANTEAFF.

A note on this clonotype: A read error may account for a junction end that differs from germline. The genes are TRBV20-1 and TRBJ2-7; perhaps TRBD2 as D (5 bases). Per the germline V gene, CDR1 is DFQATT and CDR2 is SNEGSKA (reference sequence). This CDR3 spans 12 amino acids. In DNA, the CDR3 is TGCAGTGCTAGAGATGATGACTACGGGCAGTACTTC. This sequence encodes CSARDDDYGQYF.

V usage is TRBV27 and J usage is TRBJ2-7; TRBD1 might be the D (6 bases). The V gene's germline CDR1 is MNHEY and CDR2 SMNVEV (reference sequence). There are 14 residues in the CDR3. V dropped 2 bases and J dropped 3 bases, with 11 bases sitting between them. CDR3 bases: TGTGCCAGCAGTTTAAGCAGGGGAGACTACGAGCAGTACTTC. Its translation: CASSLSRGDYEQYF.

This sequence joins TRBV10-3 and TRBJ2-6; TRBD1 agrees at 10 bases. The CDR3 is made up of 18 amino acids. Germline V CDR1 and CDR2: ENHRY, SYGVKD. V was clipped by 4 bases and J by 4 bases; unmatched bases: 10. The CDR3 region is CAISGPRTGGSGANVLTF. The CDR3, as DNA: TGTGCCATCAGTGGACCGAGGACAGGGGGGTCAGGGGCCAACGTCCTGACTTTC.

The J gene is TRBJ2-4, the V gene TRBV7-2, with 10 bases matching TRBD1. Germline V lookup: CDR1 SGHTA, CDR2 FQGNSA. The CDR3 has 18 amino acids. The V segment lost 1 base and the J segment 1 base; nucleotides outside the gene matches: 7. The CDR3 region is CASSLVLWDRGAKNIQYF. CDR3 in DNA: TGTGCCAGCAGCTTAGTTCTATGGGACAGGGGTGCCAAAAACATTCAGTACTTC.